This T cell receptor beta chain comes out of a study of T cells after yellow fever vaccination. In this sample, this clonotype turned up once. This CDR3 spans 16 amino acids. Germline trimming cut 4 bases from V and 4 bases from J; bases unmatched to any gene: 11. The V gene's germline CDR1 is KGHSH and CDR2 LQKENI. From the 5' RACE reads, TCRdb called clonotypes with MiXCR, one entry per CDR3 protein. Of 200,000 to 300,000 distinct CDR3 sequences detected, approximately 13% appear once; the ten largest clones hold around 0.55%. This chain uses TRBV18 with TRBJ1-2; 8 nucleotides line up with TRBD1. Sequenced here: CD4+ T cells sorted from PBMCs, sampled 45 days after the yellow fever booster vaccination. The TCR sequence derives from a man aged 25 to 45 who received the YFV17D yellow fever vaccine. The CDR3, as DNA: TGTGCCAGCTCACAGTCGAGACAGGGGACGCTCTATGGCTACACCTTC. Translating it yields CASSQSRQGTLYGYTF.